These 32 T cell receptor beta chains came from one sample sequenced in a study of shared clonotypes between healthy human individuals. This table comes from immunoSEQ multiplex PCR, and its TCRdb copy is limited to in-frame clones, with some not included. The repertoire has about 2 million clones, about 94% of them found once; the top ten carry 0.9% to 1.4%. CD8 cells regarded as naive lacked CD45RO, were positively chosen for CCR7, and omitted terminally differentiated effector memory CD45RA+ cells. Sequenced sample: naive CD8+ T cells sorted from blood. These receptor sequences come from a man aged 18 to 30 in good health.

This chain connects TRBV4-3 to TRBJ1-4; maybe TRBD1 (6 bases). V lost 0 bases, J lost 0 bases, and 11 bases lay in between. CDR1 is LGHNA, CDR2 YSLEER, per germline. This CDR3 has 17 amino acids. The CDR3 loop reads CASSQDAGAATNEKLFF. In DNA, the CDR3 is TGCGCCAGCAGCCAAGACGCAGGGGCGGCAACTAATGAAAAACTGTTTTTT.

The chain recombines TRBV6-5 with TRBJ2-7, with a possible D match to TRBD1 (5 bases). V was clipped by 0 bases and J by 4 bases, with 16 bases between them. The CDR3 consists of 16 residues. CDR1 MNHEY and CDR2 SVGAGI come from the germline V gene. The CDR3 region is CASSYSKDSRWYEQYF. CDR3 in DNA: TGTGCCAGCAGTTACTCGAAAGACAGCCGCTGGTACGAGCAGTACTTC.

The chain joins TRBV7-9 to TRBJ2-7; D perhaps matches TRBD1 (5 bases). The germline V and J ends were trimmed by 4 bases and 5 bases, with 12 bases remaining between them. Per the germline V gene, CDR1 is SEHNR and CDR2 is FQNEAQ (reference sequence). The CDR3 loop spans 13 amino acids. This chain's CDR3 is CASSSPGNHEQYF. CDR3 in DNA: TGTGCCAGCAGCTCGCCAGGGAACCACGAGCAGTACTTC. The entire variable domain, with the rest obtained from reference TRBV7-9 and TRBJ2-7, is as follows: DTGVSQNPRHKITKRGQNVTFRCDPISEHNRLYWYRQTLGQGPEFLTYFQNEAQLEKSRLLSDRFSAERPKGSFSTLEIQRTEQGDSAMYLCASSSPGNHEQYFGPGTRLTVT.

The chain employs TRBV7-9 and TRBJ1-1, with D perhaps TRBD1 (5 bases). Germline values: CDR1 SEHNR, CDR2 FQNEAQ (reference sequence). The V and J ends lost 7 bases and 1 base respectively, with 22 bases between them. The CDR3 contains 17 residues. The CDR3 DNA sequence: TGTGCCAGCACCTTGCGGGGGGAGGATATTCGGAACACTGAAGCTTTCTTT. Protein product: CASTLRGEDIRNTEAFF. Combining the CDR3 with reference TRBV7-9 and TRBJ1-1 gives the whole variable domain DTGVSQNPRHKITKRGQNVTFRCDPISEHNRLYWYRQTLGQGPEFLTYFQNEAQLEKSRLLSDRFSAERPKGSFSTLEIQRTEQGDSAMYLCASTLRGEDIRNTEAFFGQGTRLTVV.

This chain's CDR3 is CASSLPRGDTQYF. In DNA form, the CDR3 reads TGCGCCAGCAGCCTCCCCCGTGGAGATACGCAGTATTTT. The chain couples TRBV4-1 to TRBJ2-3, with unresolved D. V was clipped by 4 bases and J by 5 bases, with 10 bases between them. This CDR3 is built from 13 residues. Germline V gives CDR1 MGHRA, CDR2 YSYEKL.

This CDR3 is CASSEFTYEQYF. For the CDR3, the DNA is TGTGCCAGCAGTGAATTTACTTACGAGCAGTACTTC. The chain carries TRBV2 and TRBJ2-7; D gene ambiguous. V dropped 2 bases and J dropped 4 bases, with 6 bases sitting between them. Per the germline V gene, CDR1 is SNHLY and CDR2 is FYNNEI. The CDR3 totals 12 residues.

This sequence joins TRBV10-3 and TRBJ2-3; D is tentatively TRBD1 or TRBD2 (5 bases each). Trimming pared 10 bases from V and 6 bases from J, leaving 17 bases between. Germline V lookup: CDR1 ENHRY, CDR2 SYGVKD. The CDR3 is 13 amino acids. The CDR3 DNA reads TGTGCCACCATCCGGGACCCAGGGGATACGCAGTATTTT. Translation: CATIRDPGDTQYF.

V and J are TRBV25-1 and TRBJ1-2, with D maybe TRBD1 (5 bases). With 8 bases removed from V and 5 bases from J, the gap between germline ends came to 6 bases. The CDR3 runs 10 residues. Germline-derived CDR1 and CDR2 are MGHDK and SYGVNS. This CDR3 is CASEGYGYTF. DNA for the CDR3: TGTGCCAGCGAGGGGTATGGCTACACCTTC.

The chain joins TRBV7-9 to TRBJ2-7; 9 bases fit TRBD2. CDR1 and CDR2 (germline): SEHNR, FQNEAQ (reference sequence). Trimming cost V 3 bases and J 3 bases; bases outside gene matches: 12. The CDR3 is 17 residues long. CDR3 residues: CASSFITASSGIYEQYF. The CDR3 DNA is TGTGCCAGCAGCTTCATCACCGCATCTAGCGGGATCTACGAGCAGTACTTC.

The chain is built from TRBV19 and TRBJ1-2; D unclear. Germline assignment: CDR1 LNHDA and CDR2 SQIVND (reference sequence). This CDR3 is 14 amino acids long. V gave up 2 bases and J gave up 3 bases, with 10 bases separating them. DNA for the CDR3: TGTGCCAGTAGTATAACGAACGGATACTATGGCTACACCTTC. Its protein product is CASSITNGYYGYTF.

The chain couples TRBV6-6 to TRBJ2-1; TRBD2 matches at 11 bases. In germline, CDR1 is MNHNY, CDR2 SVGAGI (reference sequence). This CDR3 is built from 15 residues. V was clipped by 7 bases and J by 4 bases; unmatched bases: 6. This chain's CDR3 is CASTETSGKYNEQFF. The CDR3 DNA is TGTGCCAGCACCGAGACTAGCGGGAAGTACAATGAGCAGTTCTTC.

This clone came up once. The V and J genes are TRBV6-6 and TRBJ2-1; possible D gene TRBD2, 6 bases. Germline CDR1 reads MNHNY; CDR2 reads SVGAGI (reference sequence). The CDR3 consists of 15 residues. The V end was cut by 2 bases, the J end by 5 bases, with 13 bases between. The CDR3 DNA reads TGTGCCAGCAGTTACCCCGTAGGCGGGGACAATGAGCAGTTCTTC. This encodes CASSYPVGGDNEQFF.

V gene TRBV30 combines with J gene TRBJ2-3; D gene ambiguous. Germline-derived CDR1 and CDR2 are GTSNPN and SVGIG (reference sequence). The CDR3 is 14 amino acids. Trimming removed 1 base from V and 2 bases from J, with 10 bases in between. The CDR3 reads CAWSESGPTDTQYF. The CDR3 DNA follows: TGTGCCTGGAGTGAGTCGGGCCCCACAGATACGCAGTATTTT.

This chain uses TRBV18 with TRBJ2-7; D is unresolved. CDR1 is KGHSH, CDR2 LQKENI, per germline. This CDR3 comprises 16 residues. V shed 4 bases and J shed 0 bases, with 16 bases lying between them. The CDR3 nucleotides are TGTGCCAGCTCACAAAGTCGTAGAGGCCTCTCCTACGAGCAGTACTTC. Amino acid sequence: CASSQSRRGLSYEQYF.

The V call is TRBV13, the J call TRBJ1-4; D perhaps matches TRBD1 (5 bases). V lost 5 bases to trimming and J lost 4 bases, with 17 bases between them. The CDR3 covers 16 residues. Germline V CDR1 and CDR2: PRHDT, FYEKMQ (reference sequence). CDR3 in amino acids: CASSERRGRGNEKLFF. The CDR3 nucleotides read TGTGCCAGCAGCGAGAGGAGGGGACGAGGTAATGAAAAACTGTTTTTT.

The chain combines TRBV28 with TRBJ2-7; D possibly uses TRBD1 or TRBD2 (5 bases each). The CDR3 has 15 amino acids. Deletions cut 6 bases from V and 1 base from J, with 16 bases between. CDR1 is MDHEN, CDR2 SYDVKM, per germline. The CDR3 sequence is CASSFRTWGSYEQYF. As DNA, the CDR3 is TGTGCCAGCAGCTTCCGGACCTGGGGGTCCTACGAGCAGTACTTC.

This CDR3 is CAISEETSVPGELFF. DNA for the CDR3: TGTGCCATCAGTGAGGAGACTAGCGTTCCCGGGGAGCTGTTTTTT. The chain links TRBV10-3 to TRBJ2-2; TRBD2 agrees at 8 bases. The germline V gene has CDR1 ENHRY and CDR2 SYGVKD. J was trimmed by 6 bases and V by 2 bases; bases with no gene match: 5. CDR3 length: 15 amino acids.

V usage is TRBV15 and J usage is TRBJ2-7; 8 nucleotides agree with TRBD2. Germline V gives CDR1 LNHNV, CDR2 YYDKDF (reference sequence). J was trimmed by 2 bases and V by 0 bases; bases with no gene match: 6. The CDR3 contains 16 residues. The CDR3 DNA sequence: TGTGCCACCAGCAGAGATTTCGGGAGGGACGCCTACGAGCAGTACTTC. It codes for CATSRDFGRDAYEQYF.

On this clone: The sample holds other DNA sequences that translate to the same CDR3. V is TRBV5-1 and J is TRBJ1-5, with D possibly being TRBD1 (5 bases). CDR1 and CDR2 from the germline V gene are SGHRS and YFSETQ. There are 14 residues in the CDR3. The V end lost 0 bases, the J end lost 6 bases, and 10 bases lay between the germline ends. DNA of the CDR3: TGCGCCAGCAGCTTGGGGCAGGGTAGTCAGCCCCAGCATTTT. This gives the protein CASSLGQGSQPQHF.

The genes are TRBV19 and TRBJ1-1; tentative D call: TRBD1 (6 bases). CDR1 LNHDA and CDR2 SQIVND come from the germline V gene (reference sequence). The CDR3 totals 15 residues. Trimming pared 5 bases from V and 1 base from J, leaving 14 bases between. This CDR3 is CASSLGAGPNTEAFF. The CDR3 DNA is TGTGCCAGTAGTTTGGGGGCGGGGCCGAACACTGAAGCTTTCTTT.

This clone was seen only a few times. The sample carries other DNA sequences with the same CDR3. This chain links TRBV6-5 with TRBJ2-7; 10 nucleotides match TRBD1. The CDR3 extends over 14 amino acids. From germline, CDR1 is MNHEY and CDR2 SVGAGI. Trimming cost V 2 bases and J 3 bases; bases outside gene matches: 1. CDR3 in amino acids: CASSYGTGVYEQYF. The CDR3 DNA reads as TGTGCCAGCAGTTACGGGACAGGGGTCTACGAGCAGTACTTC.

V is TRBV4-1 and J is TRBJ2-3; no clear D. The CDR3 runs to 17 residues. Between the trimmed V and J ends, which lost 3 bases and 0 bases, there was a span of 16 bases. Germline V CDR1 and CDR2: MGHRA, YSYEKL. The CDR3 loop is CASSQYPDEVSTDTQYF. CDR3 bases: TGCGCCAGCAGCCAGTACCCGGATGAGGTTAGCACAGATACGCAGTATTTT.

The CDR3 DNA sequence: TGCGCCCGCGGGACTAGCGATGCGGTCCTAGAGACCCAGTACTTC. Protein product: CARGTSDAVLETQYF. The chain employs TRBV10-2 and TRBJ2-5, with 10 bases aligning to TRBD2. After removal of 11 bases from V and 4 bases from J, the junction contained 13 bases not matched to a gene. The CDR3 totals 15 residues. The germline V gene has CDR1 WSHSY and CDR2 SAAADI.

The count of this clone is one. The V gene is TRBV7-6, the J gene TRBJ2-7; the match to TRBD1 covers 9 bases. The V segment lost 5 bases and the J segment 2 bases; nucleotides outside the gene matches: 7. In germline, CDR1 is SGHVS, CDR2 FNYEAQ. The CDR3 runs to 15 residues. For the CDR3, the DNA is TGTGCCAGCAGCCCCCGACAGGGGGAAGCCTACGAGCAGTACTTC. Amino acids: CASSPRQGEAYEQYF.

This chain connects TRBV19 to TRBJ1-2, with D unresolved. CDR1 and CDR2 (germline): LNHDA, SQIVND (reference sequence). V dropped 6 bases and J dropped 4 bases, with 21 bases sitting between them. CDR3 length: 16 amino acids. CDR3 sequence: CASRLIYLEDGYGYTF. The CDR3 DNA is TGTGCCAGTAGACTAATCTATTTGGAAGACGGCTATGGCTACACCTTC.

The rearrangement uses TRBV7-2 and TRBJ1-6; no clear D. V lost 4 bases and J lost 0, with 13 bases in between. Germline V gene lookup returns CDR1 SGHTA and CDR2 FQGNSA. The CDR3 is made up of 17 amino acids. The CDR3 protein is CASSYMGVLSYNSPLHF. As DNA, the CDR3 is TGTGCCAGCAGCTACATGGGCGTCCTCTCCTATAATTCACCCCTCCACTTT.

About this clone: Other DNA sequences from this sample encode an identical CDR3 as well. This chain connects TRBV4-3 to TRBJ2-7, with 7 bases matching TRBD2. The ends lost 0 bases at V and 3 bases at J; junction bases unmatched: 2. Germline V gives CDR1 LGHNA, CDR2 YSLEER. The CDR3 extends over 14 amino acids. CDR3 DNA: TGCGCCAGCAGCCAAGATTCGGGGGGCTACGAGCAGTACTTC. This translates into CASSQDSGGYEQYF.

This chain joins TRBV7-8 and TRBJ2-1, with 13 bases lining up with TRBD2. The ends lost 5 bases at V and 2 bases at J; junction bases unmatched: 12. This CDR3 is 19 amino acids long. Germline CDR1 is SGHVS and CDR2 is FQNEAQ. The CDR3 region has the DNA TGTGCCAGCAGCGCCGGACTAGCGGGAGTGGGAAGTCCCTACAATGAGCAGTTCTTC. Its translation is CASSAGLAGVGSPYNEQFF.

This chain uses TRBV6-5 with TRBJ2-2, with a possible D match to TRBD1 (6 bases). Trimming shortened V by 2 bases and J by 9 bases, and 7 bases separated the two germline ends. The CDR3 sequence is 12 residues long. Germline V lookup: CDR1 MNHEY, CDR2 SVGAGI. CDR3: CASSYTGRELFF. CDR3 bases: TGTGCCAGCAGTTACACAGGGAGGGAGCTGTTTTTT.

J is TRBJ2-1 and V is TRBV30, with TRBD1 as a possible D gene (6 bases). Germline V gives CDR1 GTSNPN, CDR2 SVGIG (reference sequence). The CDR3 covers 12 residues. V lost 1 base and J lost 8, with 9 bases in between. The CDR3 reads CAWSEQGYEQFF. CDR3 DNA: TGTGCCTGGAGTGAACAGGGCTATGAGCAGTTCTTC.

CDR3 protein: CASSLGEEAFF. CDR3 nucleotides: TGTGCCAGCAGCTTGGGGGAGGAAGCTTTCTTT. This chain connects TRBV5-4 to TRBJ1-1; no firm D call. The CDR3 is 11 residues long. Germline loops: CDR1 SGHNT, CDR2 YYREEE (reference sequence). The V gene lost 0 bases and the J gene lost 8 bases, with 5 bases spanning the gap.

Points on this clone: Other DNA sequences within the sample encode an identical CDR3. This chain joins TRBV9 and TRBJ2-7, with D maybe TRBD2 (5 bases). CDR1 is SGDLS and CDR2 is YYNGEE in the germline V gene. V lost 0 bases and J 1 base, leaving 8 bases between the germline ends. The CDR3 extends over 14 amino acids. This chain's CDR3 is CASSVGSGSYEQYF. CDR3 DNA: TGTGCCAGCAGCGTAGGATCGGGATCCTACGAGCAGTACTTC.